The 15 T cell receptor beta chains in this list originate from one sample, sequenced in a study of blood T cells in healthy people across ages. Sample-barcoded 5' priming and a J-beta primer mix drove a second PCR of 7 to 11 cycles. TCRdb ran MiXCR on the 5' RACE reads and lists one entry per CDR3 protein. The data contain roughly 1,500,000 distinct CDR3 sequences, roughly 45% of them singletons. Sequencing used blood. These receptors were collected from a woman between 18 and 29 years old in good health.

The chain joins TRBV7-2 to TRBJ2-3, with 12 nucleotides matching TRBD2. The germline CDR1 and CDR2 sequences are SGHTA and FQGNSA. J gave up 4 bases and V 5 bases, and 4 bases lay outside the gene matches. CDR3 length: 15 residues. The CDR3 sequence: CASSRLAGDADTQYF. The CDR3 DNA reads TGTGCCAGCAGCCGACTAGCGGGAGATGCAGATACGCAGTATTTT.

This sequence joins TRBV7-2 and TRBJ2-7; weak D call: TRBD2 (5 bases). The germline V gene has CDR1 SGHTA and CDR2 FQGNSA. This CDR3 is built from 14 residues. V gave up 4 bases and J gave up 4 bases, with 14 bases separating them. The DNA for the CDR3 is TGTGCCAGCAGCTCTAGAAAGAGGGTGTACGAGCAGTACTTC. Its translation is CASSSRKRVYEQYF.

This clonotype was counted only a few times. The chain couples TRBV4-1 to TRBJ2-3, with a possible D match to TRBD2 (6 bases). Deletions cut 2 bases from V and 6 bases from J, with 12 bases between. The CDR3 contains 14 residues. Germline CDR1 reads MGHRA; CDR2 reads YSYEKL. The CDR3 reads CASSQRERTDTQYF. The CDR3, as DNA: TGCGCCAGCAGCCAACGGGAGCGTACGGATACGCAGTATTTT.

The chain has TRBV6-5 and TRBJ2-1; D possibly uses TRBD1 or TRBD2 (5 bases each). This CDR3 comprises 15 residues. Trimming removed 0 bases from V and 4 bases from J, with 10 bases in between. Germline V CDR1 and CDR2: MNHEY, SVGAGI. The chain's CDR3 is CASSYSGTLYNEQFF. Here the CDR3 DNA reads TGTGCCAGCAGTTACTCGGGGACCCTGTACAATGAGCAGTTCTTC.

The rearrangement uses TRBV9 and TRBJ2-1; no reliable D call. With the DNA end fitting TRBJ2-7 better, the J assignment may be wrong. There are 11 residues in the CDR3. The germline V gene encodes CDR1 SGDLS and CDR2 YYNGEE. Here the CDR3 DNA reads TGTGCCAGCAGCGTAAACAATGAGCAGTACTTC. It yields the protein CASSVNNEQYF.

The chain carries TRBV5-1 and TRBJ2-5; tentatively, D is TRBD1 (6 bases). The CDR3 consists of 13 residues. CDR1 is SGHRS and CDR2 is YFSETQ in the germline V gene. Trimming removed 4 bases from V and 4 bases from J, with 11 bases in between. CDR3 sequence (DNA): TGCGCCAGCAGCAGGGGGTTGACAGAGACCCAGTACTTC. Translated: CASSRGLTETQYF.

This clonotype was observed a few times. The CDR3 DNA sequence: TGTGCCAGCAGTGAAGGCTATAGATATGGCTACACCTTC. This translates into CASSEGYRYGYTF. V usage is TRBV6-1 and J usage is TRBJ1-2; D is undetermined. Germline-derived CDR1 and CDR2 are MNHNS and SASEGT. The CDR3 spans 13 residues. V lost 1 base to trimming and J lost 5 bases, with 8 bases between them.

The rearrangement links TRBV4-1 to TRBJ1-2; possibly TRBD1 for D (6 bases). V was cut by 4 bases and J by 4 bases, with 19 bases left in between. The CDR3 spans 16 residues. From germline, CDR1 is MGHRA and CDR2 YSYEKL. The DNA of the CDR3 is TGCGCCAGCAGCCCTCCCGACACTCGACAGGTCTATGGCTACACCTTC. Protein: CASSPPDTRQVYGYTF.

This clonotype has only a few counts. The rearrangement uses TRBV4-1 and TRBJ1-1; D gene unclear. CDR3 length: 14 amino acids. Trimming removed 9 bases at V and 4 bases at J, with 18 bases between. In germline, CDR1 is MGHRA, CDR2 YSYEKL. CDR3 region: CASQEEFSGTEAFF. As DNA, the CDR3 is TGCGCCAGTCAGGAGGAGTTCTCGGGCACTGAAGCTTTCTTT.

The table lists this clonotype with many counts. For the CDR3, the DNA is TGTGCCATCAGTGACGCCTCCGGGACTAGCGCCTACGAGCAGTACTTC. Translated, it gives CAISDASGTSAYEQYF. The chain employs TRBV10-3 and TRBJ2-7; TRBD2 aligns across 10 bases. Trimming took 3 bases from V and 2 from J; bases not matched to a gene: 7. Per the germline V gene, CDR1 is ENHRY and CDR2 is SYGVKD. The length of the CDR3 is 16 residues.

The chain couples TRBV29-1 to TRBJ2-7, with D unclear. This CDR3 spans 14 amino acids. The V and J ends lost 7 bases and 2 bases respectively, with 18 bases between them. CDR1 and CDR2 (germline): SQVTM, ANQGSEA. The CDR3 DNA reads TGCAGCGCCGACGGACGAGCGCCAACCTACGAGCAGTACTTC. It translates to CSADGRAPTYEQYF.

The chain employs TRBV12-3 or TRBV12-4 and TRBJ2-2; 14 nucleotides align to TRBD2. This CDR3 is 16 amino acids long. After removal of 3 bases from V and 8 bases from J, the junction contained 5 bases not matched to a gene. For the CDR3, the DNA is TGTGCCAGCAGTTTCCGACTAGCGGGGGGGCCGGGGGAGCTGTTTTTT. Residues: CASSFRLAGGPGELFF.

This clonotype has just a few counts. The chain links TRBV4-1 to TRBJ2-5; 10 bases are a match to TRBD2. CDR3 length equals 20 residues. Unmatched junction bases numbered 28, after V lost 4 bases and J lost 11 bases. Germline-derived CDR1 and CDR2 are MGHRA and YSYEKL. CDR3 protein: CASSPVGLAGENAGSYEQYF. The CDR3 nucleotides read TGCGCCAGCAGCCCAGTCGGGCTAGCGGGGGAAAACGCCGGTTCGTATGAGCAGTACTTC.

The rearrangement links TRBV6-5 to TRBJ1-3, with TRBD1 matching 8 bases. The CDR3 loop spans 14 amino acids. Germline assignment: CDR1 MNHEY and CDR2 SVGAGI. The junction had 4 bases not matched to a gene; V was cut back by 2 bases and J by 7 bases. DNA for the CDR3: TGTGCCAGCAGTTACGGCCGACAGGGGAACACCATATATTTT. It encodes CASSYGRQGNTIYF.

This clonotype was seen more than once but under ten times. The genes are TRBV11-2 and TRBJ1-1; D may be TRBD1 (5 bases). The CDR3 consists of 17 residues. Germline CDR1 and CDR2: SGHAT and FQNNGV. Between the trimmed V and J ends, which lost 5 bases and 1 base, there was a span of 20 bases. The CDR3 spells CASSPQVRGPPNTEAFF. CDR3 DNA sequence: TGTGCCAGCAGCCCCCAAGTACGGGGCCCACCGAACACTGAAGCTTTCTTT.